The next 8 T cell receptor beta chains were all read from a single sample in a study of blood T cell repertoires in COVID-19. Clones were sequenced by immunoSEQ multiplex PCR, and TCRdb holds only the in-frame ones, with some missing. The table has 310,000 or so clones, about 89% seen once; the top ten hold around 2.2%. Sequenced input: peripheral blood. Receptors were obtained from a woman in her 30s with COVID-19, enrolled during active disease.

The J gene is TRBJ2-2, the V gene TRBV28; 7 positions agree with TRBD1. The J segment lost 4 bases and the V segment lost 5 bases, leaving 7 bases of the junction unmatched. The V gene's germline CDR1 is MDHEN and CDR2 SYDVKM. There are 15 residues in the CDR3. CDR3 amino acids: CASSPGQIGTGELFF. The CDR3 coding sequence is TGTGCCAGCAGTCCGGGACAGATTGGCACCGGGGAGCTGTTTTTT.

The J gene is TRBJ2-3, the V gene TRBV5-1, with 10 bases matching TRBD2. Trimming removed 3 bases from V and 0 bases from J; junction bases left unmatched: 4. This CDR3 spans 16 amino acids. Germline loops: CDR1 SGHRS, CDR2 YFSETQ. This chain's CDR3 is CASSSLTSGSTDTQYF. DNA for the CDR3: TGCGCCAGCAGCTCCCTGACTAGCGGGAGCACAGATACGCAGTATTTT.

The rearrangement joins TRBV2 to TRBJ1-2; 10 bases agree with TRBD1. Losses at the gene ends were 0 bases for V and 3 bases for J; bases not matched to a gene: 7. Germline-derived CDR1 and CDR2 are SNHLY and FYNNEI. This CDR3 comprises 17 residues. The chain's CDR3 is CASSEAGQGGVYYGYTF. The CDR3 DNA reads TGTGCCAGCAGTGAAGCCGGACAGGGGGGTGTTTACTATGGCTACACCTTC.

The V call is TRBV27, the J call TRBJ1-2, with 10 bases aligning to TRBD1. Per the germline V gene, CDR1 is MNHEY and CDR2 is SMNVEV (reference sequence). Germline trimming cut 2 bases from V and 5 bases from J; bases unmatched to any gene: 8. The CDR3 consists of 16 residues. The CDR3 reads CASSLRKGTGEYGYTF. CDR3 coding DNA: TGTGCCAGCAGTTTAAGAAAAGGGACAGGGGAGTATGGCTACACCTTC.

CDR3 sequence (DNA): TGCAGTGCTAGTGGCGGGGCGGGTGTGGGCTATGGCTACACCTTC. Its translation is CSASGGAGVGYGYTF. The rearrangement joins TRBV20-1 to TRBJ1-2, with D tentatively TRBD1 (5 bases). CDR3 length equals 15 residues. V was pared by 3 bases and J by 4 bases, with 18 bases between. The germline CDR1 and CDR2 sequences are DFQATT and SNEGSKA (reference sequence).

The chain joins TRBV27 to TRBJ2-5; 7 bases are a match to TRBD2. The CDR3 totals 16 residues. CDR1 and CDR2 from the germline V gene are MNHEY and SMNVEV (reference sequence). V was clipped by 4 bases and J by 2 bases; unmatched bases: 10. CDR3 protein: CASSSTTTSQQETQYF. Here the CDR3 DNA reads TGTGCCAGCAGTTCGACTACGACTAGCCAACAAGAGACCCAGTACTTC.

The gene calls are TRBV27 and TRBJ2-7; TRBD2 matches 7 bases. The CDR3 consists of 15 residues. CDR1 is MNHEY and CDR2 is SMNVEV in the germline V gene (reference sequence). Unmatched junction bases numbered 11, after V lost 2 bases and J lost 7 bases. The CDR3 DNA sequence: TGTGCCAGCAGTTTAGGGGCTAGCGGTATAATTGAGCAGTACTTC. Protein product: CASSLGASGIIEQYF.

The CDR3 sequence is CASSSRTAPSYEQYF. CDR3 DNA sequence: TGTGCCAGCAGTTCCCGGACTGCTCCTTCCTACGAGCAGTACTTC. This chain joins TRBV6-2 or TRBV6-3 and TRBJ2-7; D possibly corresponds to TRBD2 (5 bases). V gave up 4 bases and J gave up 1 base, with 14 bases separating them. Germline V gene data show CDR1 as MNHEY and CDR2 as SVGEGT. The CDR3 is made up of 15 amino acids.